The clone carrying this TCR beta chain was observed a handful of times. This entry belongs to a study of blood T cells in healthy people across ages. The V segment lost 2 bases and the J segment 0 bases; nucleotides outside the gene matches: 13. This CDR3 has 18 residues. The germline gives CDR1 SGHDN, CDR2 FVKESK. Together with a sample-barcoded 5' primer, a J-beta primer mix was included in a second PCR lasting about 7 to 11 cycles. MiXCR was run by TCRdb on the 5' RACE reads, yielding one entry per CDR3 protein. The data hold roughly 1.5 million distinct CDR3 sequences, with roughly 43% observed a single time.

The chain joins TRBV14 to TRBJ2-7; 7 bases match TRBD2. The clonotype was recovered from a woman in her late teens or twenties in good health. The material sequenced was blood. CDR3 coding DNA: TGTGCCAGCAGCCAAAGCCCGTATCTGGCTAGCGGCTCCTACGAGCAGTACTTC. Translated: CASSQSPYLASGSYEQYF.